This T cell receptor beta chain was sequenced during a study of blood T cells in healthy people across ages. With a J-beta primer mix and a sample-barcoded 5' primer, a second PCR ran 7 to 11 cycles. TCRdb re-called the 5' RACE reads through MiXCR, storing one row per CDR3 protein. In the table there are around 1,000,000 distinct CDR3 sequences, roughly 24% of which are singletons. Separately, the same data were catalogued under a study of T cells of mothers and their children. This second study notes: For each mother, over 9 million TCR beta CDR3 reads were obtained, and for each child, around 3 million.

Sequencing was done on a sample of blood. This sequence originates from a girl aged 2-10 years in good health.

The CDR3 DNA follows: TGTGCCAGCAGCGTTTATGACGGGGTGACAGATACGCAGTATTTT. Translating gives CASSVYDGVTDTQYF. V gene TRBV9 combines with J gene TRBJ2-3; perhaps TRBD2 as D (5 bases). The CDR3 is made up of 15 amino acids. Trimming removed 2 bases at V and 3 bases at J, with 13 bases between. Germline values: CDR1 SGDLS, CDR2 YYNGEE.